One and the same sample provided the 17 T cell receptor beta chains below, sequenced in a study of T cells in Graves' hyperthyroidism and ophthalmopathy (dated by TCRdb to the late 2010s). Library preparation used multiplex PCR. The sequencer was an Illumina HiSeq 2000. TCR beta CDR3 regions were amplified from RNA transcripts. A first-round RT-PCR of the TCR CDR3 used the HTBI primer set with the Qiagen OneStep RT-PCR kit. The public reads were run again by TCRdb, first through fastp at Q25 and then through MiXCR, and only productive beta chains were kept. Records with the same CDR3 protein are collapsed into one entry carrying the most frequent genes and DNA. The sample has fewer than 350,000 distinct CDR3 sequences on record, roughly 19% of them singletons. The top ten clones comprise about 35% of the sample. Input material: blood. Receptor source: a man aged 45-65 years with Graves' ophthalmopathy.

This clonotype was recorded a few times. The chain links TRBV3-1 to TRBJ1-1, with D unclear. CDR1 and CDR2 (germline): LGHDT, YNNKEL (reference sequence). CDR3 length: 14 amino acids. The ends were cut back, 4 bases at V and 4 bases at J, with 13 bases in the middle. CDR3 sequence: CASSPSSSGTEAFF. The CDR3 region has the DNA TGTGCCAGCAGCCCCTCCTCGTCGGGCACTGAAGCTTTCTTT.

The chain couples TRBV18 to TRBJ2-1; 14 bases fit TRBD2. The CDR3 sequence is 15 residues long. In germline, CDR1 is KGHSH, CDR2 LQKENI. J was trimmed by 9 bases and V by 4 bases; bases with no gene match: 5. The CDR3 sequence is CASSLGLAGESEQFF. CDR3 bases: TGTGCCAGCTCACTGGGACTAGCGGGAGAGTCTGAGCAGTTCTTC.

This sequence joins TRBV19 and TRBJ1-6; no clear D. The CDR3 runs 13 residues. The germline V gene has CDR1 LNHDA and CDR2 SQIVND (reference sequence). V was shortened by 6 bases and J by 8 bases, with 11 bases between the two germline ends. The CDR3 is CASRTARDSPLHF. The CDR3 bases are TGTGCCAGTAGGACCGCTCGGGATTCACCCCTCCACTTT.

The rearrangement links TRBV7-2 to TRBJ1-5; D is uncertain. Deletions cut 4 bases from V and 5 bases from J, with 12 bases between. CDR1 is SGHTA and CDR2 is FQGNSA in the germline V gene. The CDR3 has 14 amino acids. CDR3: CASSYDPGDQPQHF. The CDR3 bases are TGTGCCAGCAGCTACGATCCGGGAGATCAGCCCCAGCATTTT.

The rearrangement joins TRBV10-3 to TRBJ1-5; D perhaps matches TRBD1 (5 bases). The CDR3 sequence is 15 residues long. The V and J ends lost 11 bases and 2 bases respectively, with 19 bases between them. Per the germline V gene, CDR1 is ENHRY and CDR2 is SYGVKD. The CDR3 region is CASLPGGGGNQPQHF. The CDR3 DNA reads TGTGCCTCCCTCCCCGGTGGGGGAGGCAATCAGCCCCAGCATTTT.

J is TRBJ2-5 and V is TRBV27; unclear D gene. Trimming took 0 bases from V and 5 from J, leaving 10 bases between them. This CDR3 region has 14 residues. Germline CDR1 and CDR2: MNHEY and SMNVEV (reference sequence). The CDR3 region has the DNA TGTGCCAGCAGTTTATCATTTAGGCAGGAGACCCAGTACTTC. This gives the protein CASSLSFRQETQYF.

This clonotype was recorded a few times. This chain uses TRBV6-1 with TRBJ2-2; 12 bases are shared with TRBD2. Looked up from germline, CDR1 is MNHNS and CDR2 is SASEGT. Losses at the gene ends were 6 bases for V and 5 bases for J; bases not matched to a gene: 1. CDR3 size: 14 residues. CDR3 bases: TGTGCCAGCAGAGGGACTAGCGGGACCGGGGAGCTGTTTTTT. Its translation is CASRGTSGTGELFF.

The chain carries TRBV13 and TRBJ2-5; D is perhaps TRBD2 (6 bases). The germline V gene encodes CDR1 PRHDT and CDR2 FYEKMQ (reference sequence). With 5 bases removed from V and 5 bases from J, the gap between germline ends came to 15 bases. The CDR3 runs 14 residues. CDR3 nucleotide sequence: TGTGCCAGCAGCCGAAACGGAGGGTCGGAGACCCAGTACTTC. Amino acids: CASSRNGGSETQYF.

V is TRBV19 and J is TRBJ2-1; TRBD1 or TRBD2 may be the D gene (5 bases each). The CDR3 covers 15 residues. V dropped 8 bases and J dropped 5 bases, with 19 bases sitting between them. The germline V gene has CDR1 LNHDA and CDR2 SQIVND (reference sequence). The DNA of the CDR3 is TGTGCCAGTGGCCGGGACCCGCTTACTGACAATGAGCAGTTCTTC. Its protein is CASGRDPLTDNEQFF.

This clonotype was detected many times. The CDR3 sequence: CASSTRAGETQYF. CDR3 bases: TGTGCCAGCAGTACCCGGGCCGGGGAGACCCAGTACTTC. The gene calls are TRBV2 and TRBJ2-5; D is undetermined. The V end lost 5 bases, the J end lost 5 bases, and 12 bases lay between the germline ends. Germline lookup yields CDR1 SNHLY and CDR2 FYNNEI. The CDR3 loop spans 13 amino acids. Combining the CDR3 with reference TRBV2 and TRBJ2-5 gives the whole variable domain EPEVTQTPSHQVTQMGQEVILRCVPISNHLYFYWYRQILGQKVEFLVSFYNNEISEKSEIFDDQFSVERPDGSNFTLKIRSTKLEDSAMYFCASSTRAGETQYFGPGTRLLVL.

The chain uses TRBV7-2 and TRBJ1-4; 7 bases align to TRBD1. J was trimmed by 7 bases and V by 5 bases; bases with no gene match: 4. Per the germline V gene, CDR1 is SGHTA and CDR2 is FQGNSA. The CDR3 length is 13 residues. DNA for the CDR3: TGTGCCAGCAGCCGACAGGGATCTGAAAAACTGTTTTTT. The encoded protein is CASSRQGSEKLFF. Drawing the rest from reference TRBV7-2 and TRBJ1-4, the complete variable domain is GAGVSQSPSNKVTEKGKDVELRCDPISGHTALYWYRQSLGQGLEFLIYFQGNSAPDKSGLPSDRFSAERTGGSVSTLTIQRTQQEDSAVYLCASSRQGSEKLFFGSGTQLSVL.

Only a few counts were recorded for this clonotype. V usage is TRBV6-6 and J usage is TRBJ2-5, with TRBD2 matching over 14 bases. Germline lookup yields CDR1 MNHNY and CDR2 SVGAGI (reference sequence). CDR3 length equals 16 residues. J was trimmed by 5 bases and V by 2 bases; bases with no gene match: 4. The CDR3 is CASSYRGLAGVETQYF. The CDR3 bases are TGTGCCAGCAGTTACAGGGGACTAGCGGGAGTTGAGACCCAGTACTTC.

The chain uses TRBV20-1 and TRBJ1-6, with a tentative D call TRBD1 (6 bases). V was shortened by 2 bases and J by 7 bases, with 18 bases between the two germline ends. CDR1 and CDR2 from the germline V gene are DFQATT and SNEGSKA (reference sequence). This CDR3 is built from 16 residues. Here the CDR3 reads CSARSGGGAYNSPLHF. The DNA for the CDR3 is TGCAGTGCTAGATCCGGGGGGGGCGCTTACAATTCACCCCTCCACTTT.

The sample holds many counts of this clonotype. The chain links TRBV4-2 to TRBJ2-1, with TRBD2 identical over 12 bases. V was clipped by 0 bases and J by 5 bases; unmatched bases: 5. Germline V gene lookup returns CDR1 LGHNA and CDR2 YNFKEQ. CDR3 length equals 17 residues. In DNA, the CDR3 is TGTGCCAGCAGCCAAGATCTAGCGGGAGGGGGCCACAATGAGCAGTTCTTC. Its translation is CASSQDLAGGGHNEQFF.

Only a few counts were recorded for this clonotype. J is TRBJ2-7 and V is TRBV14, with D perhaps given as TRBD1 or TRBD2 (5 bases each). V was trimmed by 5 bases and J by 3 bases, leaving 17 bases between them. The CDR3 has 15 amino acids. Germline CDR1 is SGHDN and CDR2 is FVKESK. Here the CDR3 DNA reads TGTGCCAGCAGCGTTGGGACCGGATCCCTCTACGAGCAGTACTTC. It specifies CASSVGTGSLYEQYF.

This clonotype showed up many times. The chain employs TRBV5-8 and TRBJ2-7, with 9 nucleotides matching TRBD2. The V and J ends lost 4 bases and 5 bases, in that order; junction bases with no gene match: 10. The CDR3 consists of 15 residues. Germline V lookup: CDR1 SGHTS, CDR2 YDEGEE. CDR3: CASSRLVAGGNEQYF. CDR3 in DNA: TGTGCCAGCAGCCGGTTGGTGGCGGGAGGGAACGAGCAGTACTTC.

The V and J genes are TRBV20-1 and TRBJ2-7, with 8 bases fitting TRBD2. CDR1 and CDR2 (germline): DFQATT, SNEGSKA (reference sequence). Trimming removed 6 bases from V and 2 bases from J; junction bases left unmatched: 6. The CDR3 sequence is 13 residues long. CDR3 coding DNA: TGCAGTGCGGAACTAGCGGTGACCTACGAGCAGTACTTC. This gives the protein CSAELAVTYEQYF.